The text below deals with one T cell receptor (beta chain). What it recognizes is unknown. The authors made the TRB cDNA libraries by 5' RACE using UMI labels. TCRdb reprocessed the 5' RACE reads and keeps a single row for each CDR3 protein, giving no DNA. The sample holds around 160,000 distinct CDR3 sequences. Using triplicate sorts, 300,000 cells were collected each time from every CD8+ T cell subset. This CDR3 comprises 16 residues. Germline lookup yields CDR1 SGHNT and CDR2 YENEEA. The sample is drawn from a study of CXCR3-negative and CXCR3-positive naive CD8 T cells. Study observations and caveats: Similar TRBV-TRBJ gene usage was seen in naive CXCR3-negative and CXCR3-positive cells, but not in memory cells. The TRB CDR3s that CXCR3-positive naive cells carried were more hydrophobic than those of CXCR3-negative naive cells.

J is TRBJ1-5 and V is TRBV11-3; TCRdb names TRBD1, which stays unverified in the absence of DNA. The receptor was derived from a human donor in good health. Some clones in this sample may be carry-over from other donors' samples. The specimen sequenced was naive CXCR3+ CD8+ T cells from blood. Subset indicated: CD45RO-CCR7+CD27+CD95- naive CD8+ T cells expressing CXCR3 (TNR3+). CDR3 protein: CASSLSEDKGNQPQHF.